These 14 T cell receptor beta chains were sequenced from one sample in a study of OX40 agonist ivuxolimab in advanced cancers. Profiled with immunoSEQ multiplex PCR; TCRdb holds only in-frame clones, not every one. The sample carries approximately 70,000 clones, about nine tenths recorded once. The material sequenced was CD4+ or CD8+ T cells sorted from blood, taken in a trial of the OX40 agonist ivuxolimab. The receptor source for this set is an adult with an advanced solid tumor such as melanoma, head and neck, liver or kidney cancer.

This chain's CDR3 is CASSTGDATNEKLFF. CDR3 nucleotides: TGTGCCAGCAGTACAGGGGATGCAACTAATGAAAAACTGTTTTTT. The gene calls are TRBV7-2 and TRBJ1-4; 7 bases are shared with TRBD1. Germline V gene lookup returns CDR1 SGHTA and CDR2 FQGNSA. The CDR3 length is 15 residues. The V gene end was trimmed by 6 bases and the J gene end by 0 bases; junction bases not matched to a gene: 4.

The table lists this clone with a count of one. The chain has TRBV5-1 and TRBJ2-3; 10 bases are shared with TRBD2. After removal of 4 bases from V and 3 bases from J, the junction contained 5 bases not matched to a gene. The CDR3 contains 15 residues. Germline CDR1 and CDR2: SGHRS and YFSETQ. DNA of the CDR3: TGCGCCAGCAGCCTCGCTAGCGGGAGTACAGATACGCAGTATTTT. Translated, it gives CASSLASGSTDTQYF.

The chain links TRBV19 to TRBJ2-7, with 7 nucleotides matching TRBD2. From germline, CDR1 is LNHDA and CDR2 SQIVND (reference sequence). The CDR3 extends over 12 amino acids. Trimming removed 5 bases from V and 12 bases from J; junction bases left unmatched: 10. CDR3 nucleotide sequence: TGTGCCAGTAGTGGAGGGGCGGGAGTGCGGTACTTC. It specifies CASSGGAGVRYF.

The CDR3 DNA sequence: TGTGCCTGGAGCTCCAGGGGGGGAACCAAAAACATTCAGTACTTC. Residues: CAWSSRGGTKNIQYF. V gene TRBV30 combines with J gene TRBJ2-4; either TRBD1 or TRBD2 may supply D (7 bases each). Trimming shortened V by 3 bases and J by 2 bases, and 14 bases separated the two germline ends. Germline V CDR1 and CDR2: GTSNPN, SVGIG (reference sequence). This CDR3 region has 15 residues.

The V call is TRBV6-6, the J call TRBJ1-5; TRBD1 matches 9 bases. Trimming at V came to 8 bases and at J to 3 bases, leaving 8 bases not matched to a gene. The CDR3 loop spans 15 amino acids. Germline loops: CDR1 MNHNY, CDR2 SVGAGI (reference sequence). This chain's CDR3 is CASEKGQGTNQPQHF. CDR3 in DNA: TGTGCCAGCGAAAAGGGACAGGGAACCAATCAGCCCCAGCATTTT.

This chain links TRBV19 with TRBJ2-3; TRBD2 aligns across 8 bases. Germline CDR1 reads LNHDA; CDR2 reads SQIVND (reference sequence). Losses at the gene ends were 0 bases for V and 6 bases for J; bases not matched to a gene: 8. The CDR3 is 16 amino acids. The CDR3 coding sequence is TGTGCCAGTAGTATAGATACCGGGGGGGCTGACGATACGCAGTATTTT. It is translated as CASSIDTGGADDTQYF.

This chain uses TRBV7-3 with TRBJ2-5, with TRBD1 matching 7 bases. This CDR3 spans 14 amino acids. The V segment lost 3 bases and the J segment 3 bases; nucleotides outside the gene matches: 4. Looked up from germline, CDR1 is SGHTA and CDR2 is FQGTGA. CDR3 DNA sequence: TGTGCCAGCAGCTTCTCCGGGACAGAAGAGACCCAGTACTTC. It specifies CASSFSGTEETQYF.

The rearrangement links TRBV18 to TRBJ2-5, with TRBD1 as a possible D gene (6 bases). The CDR3 covers 15 residues. Per the germline V gene, CDR1 is KGHSH and CDR2 is LQKENI. Trimming pared 1 base from V and 2 bases from J, leaving 11 bases between. Here the CDR3 DNA reads TGTGCCAGCTCACCACGACAGGCCCAACAAGAGACCCAGTACTTC. It translates to CASSPRQAQQETQYF.

The chain joins TRBV4-3 to TRBJ2-2, with TRBD1 matching over 10 bases. The CDR3 has 19 amino acids. J lost 4 bases, V lost 4 bases, and 15 bases had no gene match. Looked up from germline, CDR1 is LGHNA and CDR2 is YSLEER. CDR3 protein: CASSLSASTGGSITGELFF. The CDR3 coding sequence is TGCGCCAGCAGCCTGAGTGCTTCGACAGGGGGCTCCATCACCGGGGAGCTGTTTTTT.

This sequence joins TRBV11-3 and TRBJ2-3; the D is unclear. The length of the CDR3 is 12 residues. V was cut by 1 base and J by 2 bases, with 1 base left in between. Germline CDR1 and CDR2: SGHNT and YENEEA. For the CDR3, the DNA is TGTGCCAGCAGCTTAGCCACAGATACGCAGTATTTT. Translating it yields CASSLATDTQYF.

This chain links TRBV9 with TRBJ2-2; 11 positions agree with TRBD2. Trimming removed 5 bases from V and 4 bases from J; junction bases left unmatched: 13. The CDR3 runs 18 residues. Germline assignment: CDR1 SGDLS and CDR2 YYNGEE. DNA for the CDR3: TGTGCCAGCAGTTTTCTTAGCGGGAGGGCCGGGGGCACCGGGGAGCTGTTTTTT. It is translated as CASSFLSGRAGGTGELFF.

The V call is TRBV5-5, the J call TRBJ2-7; a weak D match, TRBD2 (7 bases). Germline CDR1 and CDR2: SGHKS and YYEKEE (reference sequence). CDR3 length: 16 amino acids. The V end was cut by 0 bases, the J end by 3 bases, with 16 bases between. CDR3 amino acids: CASSLVGGATYYEQYF. DNA for the CDR3: TGTGCCAGCAGCTTGGTTGGGGGGGCGACGTACTACGAGCAGTACTTC.

The CDR3 coding sequence is TGTGCCAGCAGCGCCCAGACCTCTGGAAACACCATATATTTT. Translated: CASSAQTSGNTIYF. This sequence joins TRBV9 and TRBJ1-3; D uncertain. Trimming cost V 3 bases and J 0 bases, with 7 bases left between them. CDR1 and CDR2 from the germline V gene are SGDLS and YYNGEE. The CDR3 consists of 14 residues.

The chain uses TRBV6-5 and TRBJ2-5; tentative D call: TRBD2 (5 bases). Germline CDR1 reads MNHEY; CDR2 reads SVGAGI. The CDR3 runs 15 residues. The V end lost 6 bases, the J end lost 4 bases, and 18 bases lay between the germline ends. This CDR3 reads CASRQGLSRGETQYF. The CDR3 nucleotides are TGTGCCAGCAGACAAGGACTGTCCCGGGGAGAGACCCAGTACTTC.